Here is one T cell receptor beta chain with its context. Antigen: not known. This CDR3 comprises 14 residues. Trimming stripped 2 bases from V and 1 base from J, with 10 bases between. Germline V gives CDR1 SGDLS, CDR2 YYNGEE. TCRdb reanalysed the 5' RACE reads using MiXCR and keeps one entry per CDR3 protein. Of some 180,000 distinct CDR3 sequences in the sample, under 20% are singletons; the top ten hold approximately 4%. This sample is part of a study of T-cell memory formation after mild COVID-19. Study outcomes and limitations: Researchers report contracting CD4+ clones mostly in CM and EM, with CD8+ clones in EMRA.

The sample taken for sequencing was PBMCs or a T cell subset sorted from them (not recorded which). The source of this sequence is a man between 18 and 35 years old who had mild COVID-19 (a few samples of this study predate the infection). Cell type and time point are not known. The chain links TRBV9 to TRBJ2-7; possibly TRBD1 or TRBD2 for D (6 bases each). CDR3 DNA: TGTGCCAGCAGCGTGACGGGGGCATCCTACGAGCAGTACTTC. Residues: CASSVTGASYEQYF.